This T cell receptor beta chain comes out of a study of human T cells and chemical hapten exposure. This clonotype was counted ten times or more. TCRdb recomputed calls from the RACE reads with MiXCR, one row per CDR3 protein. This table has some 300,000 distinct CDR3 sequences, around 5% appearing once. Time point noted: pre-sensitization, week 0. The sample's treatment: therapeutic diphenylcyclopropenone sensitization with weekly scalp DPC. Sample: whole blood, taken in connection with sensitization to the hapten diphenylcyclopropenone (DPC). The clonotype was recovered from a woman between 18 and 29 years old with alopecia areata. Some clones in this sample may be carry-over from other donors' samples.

The CDR3: CASLEGGAPKNIQYF. In DNA form, the CDR3 reads TGTGCCAGCCTGGAGGGGGGGGCCCCCAAAAACATTCAGTACTTC. The rearrangement uses TRBV12-3 or TRBV12-4 and TRBJ2-4; a weak D match, TRBD2 (7 bases). The germline V and J ends were trimmed by 8 bases and 2 bases, with 16 bases remaining between them. The CDR3 contains 15 residues.